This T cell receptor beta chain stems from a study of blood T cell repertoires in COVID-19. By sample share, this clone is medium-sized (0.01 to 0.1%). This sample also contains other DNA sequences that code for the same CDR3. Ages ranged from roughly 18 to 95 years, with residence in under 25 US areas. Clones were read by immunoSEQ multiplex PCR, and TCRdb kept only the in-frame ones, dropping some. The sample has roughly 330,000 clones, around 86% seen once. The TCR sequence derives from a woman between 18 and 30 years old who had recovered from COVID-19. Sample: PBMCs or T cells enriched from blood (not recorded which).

The CDR3 DNA follows: TGTGCCAGCAGTGTAGGTCAGGGCTACGAGCAGTACTTC. Encoded protein: CASSVGQGYEQYF. The V gene is TRBV2, the J gene TRBJ2-7; D might be TRBD1 (5 bases). CDR1 is SNHLY, CDR2 FYNNEI, per germline. This CDR3 spans 13 amino acids. The V gene lost 4 bases and the J gene lost 3 bases, with 10 bases spanning the gap.